The clone carrying this T cell receptor (beta chain) was detected only a few times. No antigen is known for it. The ends were cut back, 8 bases at V and 7 bases at J, with 19 bases in the middle. The length of the CDR3 is 14 residues. Germline V gene lookup returns CDR1 SNHLY and CDR2 FYNNEI. This entry is derived from a study of CD8+ T cells in alopecia areata. Study observations and caveats: Significant decreases in scalp clonality and expanded CD8+ clones followed tofacitinib treatment. Only a single nonresponder existed, so baseline CD8+ expansion links stay unclear.

The treatment was: oral pan-JAK inhibitor, 5-10 mg twice daily. Both peripheral blood and punch biopsies of lesional scalp skin were obtained from patients who had alopecia areata. Sequencing templates came from extracted RNA that was reverse transcribed into cDNA. Measured with immunoSEQ multiplex PCR; TCRdb has only the in-frame clones, and not every one. In the table there are over 100,000 clones, roughly 50% of which are singletons. This chain joins TRBV2 and TRBJ2-3; no firm D call. Specimen: CD8+ T cells sorted from blood, collected at week 24, from a patient treated with tofacitinib. The source of this sequence is a human donor with alopecia areata. The CDR3 is CASSPGPLTYTQYF. In DNA form, the CDR3 reads TGTGCCAGCTCCCCGGGTCCACTAACATATACGCAGTATTTT.